The 30 T cell receptor beta chains in this list originate from one sample, sequenced in a study of blood T cells in healthy people across ages. Then a second PCR, running roughly 6 to 12 cycles, was carried out with a sample-barcoded 5' primer and a J-beta primer mix. TCRdb processed the 5' RACE reads anew with MiXCR; each CDR3 protein has one entry. The table has about 1.8 million distinct CDR3 sequences, roughly 52% seen once; the top ten hold around 2.1%. Sequencing was done on a sample of blood. The receptor source for this set is a woman in her thirties or forties in good health.

The CDR3 nucleotides read TGTGCCACCAGCAGAGAAACAGGGGGCATAGGCAATCAGCCCCAGCATTTT. Its translation is CATSRETGGIGNQPQHF. The chain carries TRBV15 and TRBJ1-5, with TRBD1 matching 9 bases. V lost 0 bases, J lost 2 bases, and 5 bases stayed unmatched. Germline CDR1 and CDR2: LNHNV and YYDKDF (reference sequence). The CDR3 spans 17 residues.

The V call is TRBV10-3, the J call TRBJ1-5; D may be TRBD1 (6 bases). Deletions cut 0 bases from V and 7 bases from J, with 10 bases between. The CDR3 runs 14 residues. Germline loops: CDR1 ENHRY, CDR2 SYGVKD. Here the CDR3 DNA reads TGTGCCATCAGTGAGTCGGGACAAGCGCAGCCCCAGCATTTT. Protein: CAISESGQAQPQHF.

This clonotype turned up a few times. The CDR3 coding sequence is TGTGCCAGCAGTTCGTCCCGGGACAGGTTTAGCTACGAGCAGTACTTC. Its protein is CASSSSRDRFSYEQYF. V is TRBV28 and J is TRBJ2-7; 8 bases map to TRBD1. CDR1 and CDR2 from the germline V gene are MDHEN and SYDVKM. V lost 4 bases and J lost 3; bases outside the gene matches: 11. This CDR3 has 16 residues.

The chain couples TRBV5-1 to TRBJ2-3, with 7 bases that match TRBD2. The germline V gene encodes CDR1 SGHRS and CDR2 YFSETQ. This CDR3 comprises 15 residues. V was pared by 0 bases and J by 7 bases, with 8 bases of the junction left unmatched. The CDR3 spells CASSLEAGDANTQYF. In DNA form, the CDR3 reads TGCGCCAGCAGCTTGGAGGCGGGGGACGCGAATACGCAGTATTTT.

This clonotype was found a few times. This chain uses TRBV28 with TRBJ2-3; D is perhaps TRBD1 (5 bases). The CDR3 is 15 residues long. Germline V gives CDR1 MDHEN, CDR2 SYDVKM. Trimming removed 4 bases from V and 9 bases from J, with 20 bases in between. The CDR3 sequence is CASSWPREDQGTQYF. The CDR3 bases are TGTGCCAGCAGTTGGCCCCGTGAAGACCAGGGAACGCAGTATTTT.

This clonotype has more than one count but fewer than ten. The CDR3: CASSQGMGYTF. CDR3 nucleotides: TGCGCCAGCAGCCAGGGTATGGGCTACACCTTC. This chain joins TRBV4-1 and TRBJ1-2, with D hard to call. The CDR3 loop spans 11 amino acids. Germline values: CDR1 MGHRA, CDR2 YSYEKL. The germline V and J ends were trimmed by 3 bases and 8 bases, with 7 bases remaining between them.

CDR3 in DNA: TGCAGTGCCTCGTCATCCGGGACAGGCCTTTGGGAGCAGTACTTC. Its protein product is CSASSSGTGLWEQYF. The V call is TRBV20-1, the J call TRBJ2-5, with 8 nucleotides matching TRBD1. V lost 6 bases to trimming and J lost 11 bases; unmatched junction nucleotides: 20. The germline V gene has CDR1 DFQATT and CDR2 SNEGSKA (reference sequence). CDR3 length equals 15 residues.

The V gene is TRBV10-3, the J gene TRBJ2-3; 7 bases are shared with TRBD1. This CDR3 is 14 amino acids long. Germline V gene data show CDR1 as ENHRY and CDR2 as SYGVKD. J lost 4 bases, V lost 4 bases, and 5 bases had no gene match. The CDR3 protein is CAISVTGKADTQYF. The CDR3, as DNA: TGTGCCATCAGTGTGACAGGGAAGGCAGATACGCAGTATTTT.

This clonotype was recorded at least ten times. The chain couples TRBV2 to TRBJ2-5; 10 bases align to TRBD1. This CDR3 comprises 14 residues. Per germline, CDR1 SNHLY and CDR2 FYNNEI. With V trimmed by 5 bases and J by 5 bases, 5 bases remained unmatched. The CDR3 DNA reads as TGTGCCAGCAGTCGGGACAGGGGCGATGAGACCCAGTACTTC. This gives the protein CASSRDRGDETQYF.

The genes are TRBV20-1 and TRBJ1-2; tentative D call: TRBD1 (5 bases). Between the trimmed V and J ends, which lost 5 bases and 6 bases, there was a span of 7 bases. The CDR3 has 10 residues. Germline CDR1 is DFQATT and CDR2 is SNEGSKA (reference sequence). The DNA of the CDR3 is TGCAGTGCTCAGGGTAATGGCTACACCTTC. As protein: CSAQGNGYTF.

The V call is TRBV5-1, the J call TRBJ2-3, with 7 bases that match TRBD1. Germline V CDR1 and CDR2: SGHRS, YFSETQ. CDR3 length: 16 amino acids. After removal of 4 bases from V and 0 bases from J, the junction contained 8 bases not matched to a gene. This CDR3 is CASSHRQGTSTDTQYF. CDR3 in DNA: TGCGCCAGCAGCCACAGACAGGGAACCAGCACAGATACGCAGTATTTT.

The chain joins TRBV28 to TRBJ2-7; the match to TRBD1 covers 7 bases. The CDR3 is 16 residues long. From germline, CDR1 is MDHEN and CDR2 SYDVKM. With 6 bases clipped from V and 6 bases from J, the junction kept 17 bases outside the gene matches. CDR3 sequence (DNA): TGTGCCAGCAGACCCGGGACAGCCTTGGGGGATGGCGAGCAGTACTTC. It codes for CASRPGTALGDGEQYF.

In its sample, this clonotype was seen a few times. The rearrangement uses TRBV7-9 and TRBJ1-2; D not resolved. Deletions cut 6 bases from V and 8 bases from J, with 16 bases between. The CDR3 is 13 residues long. Germline V CDR1 and CDR2: SEHNR, FQNEAQ (reference sequence). Here the CDR3 DNA reads TGTGCCAGCAGTTACGGCCGTTTGCGGGGCTACACCTTC. Translated: CASSYGRLRGYTF.

The chain combines TRBV28 with TRBJ1-1; the D gene is possibly TRBD1 (5 bases). V lost 1 base and J lost 0, with 15 bases in between. The CDR3 totals 17 residues. Germline CDR1 reads MDHEN; CDR2 reads SYDVKM. In nucleotides, the CDR3 is TGTGCCAGCAGTTTATCCCCGGGGCTGAGGATGAACACTGAAGCTTTCTTT. Protein product: CASSLSPGLRMNTEAFF.

This chain connects TRBV4-1 to TRBJ2-7; 8 positions agree with TRBD1. The better agreement between TRBJ2-5 and the DNA end casts doubt on the J call. Germline CDR1 is MGHRA and CDR2 is YSYEKL. The CDR3 spans 17 residues. Here the CDR3 DNA reads TGCGCCAGCAGCCAAGATCGCGAGGCAGGGGGCAGAGAGACCCAGTACTTC. It codes for CASSQDREAGGRETQYF.

The V call is TRBV5-1, the J call TRBJ2-7, with 7 positions matching TRBD1. Germline CDR1 is SGHRS and CDR2 is YFSETQ. CDR3 size: 14 residues. With V trimmed by 3 bases and J by 5 bases, 8 bases remained unmatched. CDR3 protein: CASSSKTGSNEQYF. For the CDR3, the DNA is TGCGCCAGCAGCTCCAAGACAGGGTCCAACGAGCAGTACTTC.

This sequence joins TRBV24-1 and TRBJ2-5; 9 bases map to TRBD2. CDR3 size: 15 residues. Germline lookup yields CDR1 KGHDR and CDR2 SFDVKD. Losses at the gene ends were 4 bases for V and 5 bases for J; bases not matched to a gene: 7. CDR3 in amino acids: CATSDQRGAVETQYF. In nucleotides, the CDR3 is TGTGCCACCAGTGACCAGCGGGGGGCTGTGGAGACCCAGTACTTC.

This clonotype was recorded many times. The rearrangement uses TRBV20-1 and TRBJ2-5; 8 bases are a match to TRBD1. CDR1 and CDR2 from the germline V gene are DFQATT and SNEGSKA (reference sequence). This CDR3 has 12 residues. After removal of 6 bases from V and 5 bases from J, the junction contained 5 bases not matched to a gene. The CDR3 DNA reads TGCAGTGCCCGTACAGGGGGGGAGACCCAGTACTTC. Translation: CSARTGGETQYF.

Comment on this clonotype: A read error is possible here, since a much larger clone lies one base away. This chain connects TRBV12-3 or TRBV12-4 to TRBJ1-2; D gene ambiguous. Trimming left V 6 bases short and J 8 bases short, with 13 bases between. This CDR3 has 12 residues. In nucleotides, the CDR3 is TGTGCCAGCAGCTCTCAGAGGAACGGCTACACCTTC. Protein: CASSSQRNGYTF.

In the case of this clonotype: At one boundary the junction diverges from the germline segment, which might be a read error. DNA of the CDR3: TGCGCCAGCACCTTGACAGGGCCCTCTCAAGAGACCCAGTACTTC. Encoded protein: CASTLTGPSQETQYF. V gene TRBV5-1 combines with J gene TRBJ2-5, with 7 bases lining up with TRBD1. Germline V gene data show CDR1 as SGHRS and CDR2 as YFSETQ. CDR3 length: 15 amino acids.

This clonotype appeared a few times. V and J are TRBV6-6 and TRBJ2-7; no clear D. Germline CDR1 is MNHNY and CDR2 is SVGAGI (reference sequence). This CDR3 comprises 12 residues. The germline V and J ends were trimmed by 2 bases and 5 bases, with 7 bases remaining between them. CDR3 in amino acids: CASSYVQDEQYF. For the CDR3, the DNA is TGTGCCAGCAGTTACGTGCAGGACGAGCAGTACTTC.

This clonotype has just a few counts. V and J are TRBV9 and TRBJ2-3, with a possible D match to TRBD2 (6 bases). The CDR3 length is 14 residues. Germline-derived CDR1 and CDR2 are SGDLS and YYNGEE. The V gene lost 7 bases and the J gene lost 0 bases, with 12 bases spanning the gap. The DNA for the CDR3 is TGTGCCAGCGGCCAGGGAGGTAGCACAGATACGCAGTATTTT. It translates to CASGQGGSTDTQYF.

In regard to this clonotype: A read error may produce the germline difference seen at one junction end. The chain employs TRBV7-2 and TRBJ1-5; D is undetermined. The germline V gene has CDR1 SGHTA and CDR2 FQGNSA. The CDR3 covers 14 residues. CDR3 amino acids: CAGSLVPFGQPQHF. CDR3 DNA sequence: TGTGCCGGCAGCTTAGTGCCTTTTGGACAGCCCCAGCATTTT.

This clonotype was seen only a few times. The chain is built from TRBV11-2 and TRBJ2-4, with 9 bases aligning to TRBD1. The J call could be wrong; TRBJ2-5 is a better fit for the DNA end. The CDR3 is 16 residues long. The V gene's germline CDR1 is SGHAT and CDR2 FQNNGV. The CDR3 sequence: CASSLGHRGPRETQYF. In DNA form, the CDR3 reads TGTGCCAGCAGCTTAGGCCACAGGGGGCCTAGGGAGACCCAGTACTTC.

V and J are TRBV24-1 and TRBJ2-1, with TRBD2 as a possible D gene (5 bases). The ends were cut back, 12 bases at V and 2 bases at J, with 13 bases in the middle. This CDR3 is built from 13 residues. CDR1 and CDR2 (germline): KGHDR, SFDVKD. CDR3 region: CAAGGVPYNEQFF. DNA for the CDR3: TGTGCCGCCGGAGGCGTGCCCTACAATGAGCAGTTCTTC.

The rearrangement links TRBV20-1 to TRBJ2-7; TRBD1 or TRBD2 may be the D gene (6 bases each). The CDR3 is 14 residues long. The germline V and J ends were trimmed by 3 bases and 4 bases, with 16 bases remaining between them. Germline V CDR1 and CDR2: DFQATT, SNEGSKA (reference sequence). As DNA, the CDR3 is TGCAGTGCTAGCGGGGCGAGGGGGGATTACGAGCAGTACTTC. It codes for CSASGARGDYEQYF.

V gene TRBV7-2 combines with J gene TRBJ1-5; TRBD1 matches 7 bases. This CDR3 is 15 amino acids long. Per germline, CDR1 SGHTA and CDR2 FQGNSA. Trimming took 6 bases from V and 6 from J; bases not matched to a gene: 11. CDR3 sequence reads: CASRDTGVLGQPQHF. CDR3 sequence (DNA): TGTGCCAGCAGGGACACAGGGGTTTTGGGTCAGCCCCAGCATTTT.

The chain combines TRBV18 with TRBJ2-6; TRBD1 matches 9 bases. Germline values: CDR1 KGHSH, CDR2 LQKENI. Trimming removed 1 base from V and 2 bases from J; junction bases left unmatched: 6. There are 18 residues in the CDR3. CDR3 protein: CASSPLGTGTPGANVLTF. The CDR3, as DNA: TGTGCCAGCTCACCACTCGGGACAGGGACCCCTGGGGCCAACGTCCTGACTTTC.

This clonotype occurred a few times. The chain has TRBV6-2 or TRBV6-3 and TRBJ2-7, with 10 bases matching TRBD1. Germline V CDR1 and CDR2: MNHEY, SVGEGT. This CDR3 is 17 amino acids long. Trimming took 0 bases from V and 4 from J; bases not matched to a gene: 9. CDR3 sequence: CASSYSPGTGEMYEQYF. CDR3 nucleotide sequence: TGTGCCAGCAGTTACTCGCCCGGGACAGGGGAGATGTACGAGCAGTACTTC.

Worth noting for this clonotype: Likely a read error: the CDR3 ends without its conserved phenylalanine or tryptophan. This rearrangement joins TRBV7-3 to TRBJ2-3, with D hard to call. From germline, CDR1 is SGHTA and CDR2 FQGTGA. V lost 2 bases, J lost 0 bases, and 12 bases lay in between. The CDR3 runs to 16 residues. CDR3 sequence (DNA): TGTGCCAGCAGCTTAGTTGGTTTCACTAGCACAGATACGCAGTATTCT. This sequence encodes CASSLVGFTSTDTQYS.